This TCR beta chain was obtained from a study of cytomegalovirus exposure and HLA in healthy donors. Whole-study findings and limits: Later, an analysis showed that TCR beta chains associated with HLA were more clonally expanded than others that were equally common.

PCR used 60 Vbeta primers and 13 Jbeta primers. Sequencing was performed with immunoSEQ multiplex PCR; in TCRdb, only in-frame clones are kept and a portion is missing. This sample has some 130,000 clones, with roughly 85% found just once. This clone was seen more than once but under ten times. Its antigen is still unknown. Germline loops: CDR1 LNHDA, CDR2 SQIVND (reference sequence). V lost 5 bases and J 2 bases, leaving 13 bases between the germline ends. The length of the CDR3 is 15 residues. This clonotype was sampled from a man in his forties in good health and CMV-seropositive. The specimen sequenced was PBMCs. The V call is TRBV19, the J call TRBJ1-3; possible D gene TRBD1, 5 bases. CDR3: CASSERTSTGNTIYF. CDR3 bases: TGTGCCAGTAGTGAACGGACAAGCACTGGAAACACCATATATTTT.